This entry is about one T cell receptor beta chain. Its cognate antigen is unknown. These data come from a study of cytomegalovirus exposure and HLA in healthy donors. Study-wide context: Unique TCRs numbering roughly 85 million, obtained from HLA-typed donors, made up an early data release. Study outcomes and limitations: In all likelihood, a cluster of highly shared sequence variants was a sequencing artifact. Presence/absence analyses took donor sequencing depth as roughly uniform.

Healthy bone marrow donors made up the donor group. Amplification used 60 Vbeta primers and 13 Jbeta primers. TCRdb's table, derived via immunoSEQ multiplex PCR, lists solely in-frame clones and lacks some. Here the sample spans 180,000 or so clones, roughly 77% being singletons. The receptor was isolated from a woman in her 30s in good health and CMV-seronegative. Specimen: PBMCs.

CDR3 coding DNA: TGTGCCAGCAGCGTACAGGGACAGATGAACACTGAAGCTTTCTTT. It is translated as CASSVQGQMNTEAFF. The J gene is TRBJ1-1, the V gene TRBV9; TRBD1 aligns across 7 bases. Germline CDR1 reads SGDLS; CDR2 reads YYNGEE. J lost 0 bases, V lost 1 base, and 3 bases had no gene match. The CDR3 covers 15 residues. Full variable domain (missing parts from reference TRBV9 and TRBJ1-1): DSGVTQTPKHLITATGQRVTLRCSPRSGDLSVYWYQQSLDQGLQFLIQYYNGEERAKGNILERFSAQQFPDLHSELNLSSLELGDSALYFCASSVQGQMNTEAFFGQGTRLTVV.